The T cell receptor (beta chain) described here comes from a study of T cells in Graves' hyperthyroidism and ophthalmopathy. As for the study in general: Peripheral blood draws took place at initial diagnosis, ahead of any treatment. Study findings and constraints: Blood also carried most thyroid clonotypes expanded above 0.001. Separating ophthalmopathy from stable hyperthyroidism was achieved by a 13 V-J model.

The diagnoses drew upon clinical symptoms, serum thyroxine and TRAb, thyroid ultrasound and orbital computed tomography. TCR beta CDR3 regions were amplified from RNA. When the TCR CDR3 underwent first-round RT-PCR, the HTBI primer set was used. MiXCR, run by TCRdb on the multiplex PCR reads, gives a single entry per CDR3 protein. The sample carries more than 500,000 distinct CDR3 sequences, roughly 15% recorded once. V dropped 3 bases and J dropped 4; count of bases not matched to a gene: 11. The CDR3 contains 17 residues. The germline gives CDR1 SGHNT, CDR2 YYREEE (reference sequence). The sample holds many counts of this clonotype. Its target is not known.

Specimen: blood. V usage is TRBV5-4 and J usage is TRBJ1-2, with 11 bases identical to TRBD1. This clonotype was obtained from a woman aged 35 to 49 with Graves' ophthalmopathy. The CDR3, as DNA: TGTGCCAGCAGCTCGCAACCCAGGACAGGGGGCGGCTATGGCTACACCTTC. Translating it yields CASSSQPRTGGGYGYTF.